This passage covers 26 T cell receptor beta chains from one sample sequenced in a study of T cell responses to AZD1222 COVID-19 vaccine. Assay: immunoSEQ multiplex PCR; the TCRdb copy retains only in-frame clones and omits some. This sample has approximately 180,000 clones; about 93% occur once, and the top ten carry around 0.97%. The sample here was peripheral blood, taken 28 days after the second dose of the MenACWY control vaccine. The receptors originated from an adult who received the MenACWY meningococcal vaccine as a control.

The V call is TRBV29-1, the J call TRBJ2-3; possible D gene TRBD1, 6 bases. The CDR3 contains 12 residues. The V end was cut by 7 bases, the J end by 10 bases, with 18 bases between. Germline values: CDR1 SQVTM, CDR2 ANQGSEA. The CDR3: CSGVSQGHAQYF. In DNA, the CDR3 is TGCAGCGGCGTCTCCCAGGGGCACGCGCAGTATTTT.

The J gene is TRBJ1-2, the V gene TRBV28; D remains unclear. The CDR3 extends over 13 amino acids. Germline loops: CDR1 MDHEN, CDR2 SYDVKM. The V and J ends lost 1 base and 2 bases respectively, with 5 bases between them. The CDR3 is CASSLSLNYGYTF. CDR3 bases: TGTGCCAGCAGTTTATCTCTGAACTATGGCTACACCTTC.

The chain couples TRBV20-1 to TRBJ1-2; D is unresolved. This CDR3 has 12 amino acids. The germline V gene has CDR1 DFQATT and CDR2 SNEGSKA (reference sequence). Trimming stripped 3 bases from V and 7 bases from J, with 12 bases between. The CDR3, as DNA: TGCAGTGCTAGTTTAGGGTCGGGTGGCTACACCTTC. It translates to CSASLGSGGYTF.

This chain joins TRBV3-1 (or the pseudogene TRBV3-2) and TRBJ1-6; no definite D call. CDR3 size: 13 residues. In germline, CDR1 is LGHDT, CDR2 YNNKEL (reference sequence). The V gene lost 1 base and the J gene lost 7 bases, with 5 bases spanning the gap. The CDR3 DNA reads TGTGCCAGCAGCCAAGCGGGGAATTCACCCCTCCACTTT. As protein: CASSQAGNSPLHF.

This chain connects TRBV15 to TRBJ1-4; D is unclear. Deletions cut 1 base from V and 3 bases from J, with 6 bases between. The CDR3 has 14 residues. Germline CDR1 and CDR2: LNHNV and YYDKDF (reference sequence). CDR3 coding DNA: TGTGCCACCAGCAGAGCACAGCCTAATGAAAAACTGTTTTTT. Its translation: CATSRAQPNEKLFF.

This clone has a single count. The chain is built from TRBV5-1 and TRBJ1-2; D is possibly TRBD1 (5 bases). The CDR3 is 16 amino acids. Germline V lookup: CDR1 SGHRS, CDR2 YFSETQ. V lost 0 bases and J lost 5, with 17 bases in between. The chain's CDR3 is CASSLGPGLTHYGYTF. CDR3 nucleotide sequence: TGCGCCAGCAGCTTGGGCCCGGGGCTGACCCATTATGGCTACACCTTC.

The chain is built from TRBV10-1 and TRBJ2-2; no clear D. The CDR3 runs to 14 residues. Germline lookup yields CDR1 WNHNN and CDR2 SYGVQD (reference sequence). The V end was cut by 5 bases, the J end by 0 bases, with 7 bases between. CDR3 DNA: TGCGCCAGCAGTCCAAACTCGAACACCGGGGAGCTGTTTTTT. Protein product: CASSPNSNTGELFF.

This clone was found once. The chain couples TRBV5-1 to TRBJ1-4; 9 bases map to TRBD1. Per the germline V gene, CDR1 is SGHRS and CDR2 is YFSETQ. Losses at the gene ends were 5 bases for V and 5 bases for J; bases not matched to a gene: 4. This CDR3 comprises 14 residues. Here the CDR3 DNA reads TGCGCCAGCAGAAGGACAGGGGCAAATGAAAAACTGTTTTTT. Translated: CASRRTGANEKLFF.

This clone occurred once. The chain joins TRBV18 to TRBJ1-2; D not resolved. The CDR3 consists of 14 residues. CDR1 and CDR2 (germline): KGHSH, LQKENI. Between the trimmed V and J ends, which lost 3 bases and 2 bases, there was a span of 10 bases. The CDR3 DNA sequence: TGTGCCAGCTCACCCGGTTTAGACAACTATGGCTACACCTTC. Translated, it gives CASSPGLDNYGYTF.

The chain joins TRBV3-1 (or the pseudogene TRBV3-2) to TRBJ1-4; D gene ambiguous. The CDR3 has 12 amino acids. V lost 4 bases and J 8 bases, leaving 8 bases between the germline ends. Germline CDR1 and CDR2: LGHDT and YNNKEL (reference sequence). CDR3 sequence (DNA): TGTGCCAGCAGCCTCGGAGCAGAAAAACTGTTTTTT. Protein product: CASSLGAEKLFF.

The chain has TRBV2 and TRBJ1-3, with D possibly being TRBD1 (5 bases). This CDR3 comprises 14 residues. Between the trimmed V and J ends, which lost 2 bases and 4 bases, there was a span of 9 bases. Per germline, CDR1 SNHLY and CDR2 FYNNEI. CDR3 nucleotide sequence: TGTGCCAGCAGTGAATGGGGCCTCGGAAACACCATATATTTT. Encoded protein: CASSEWGLGNTIYF.

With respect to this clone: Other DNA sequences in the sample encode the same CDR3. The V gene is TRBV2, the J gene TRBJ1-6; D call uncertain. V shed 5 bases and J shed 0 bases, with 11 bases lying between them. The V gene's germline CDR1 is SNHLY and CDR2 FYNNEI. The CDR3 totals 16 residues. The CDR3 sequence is CASSFQPSSYNSPLHF. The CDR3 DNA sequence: TGTGCCAGCAGTTTTCAACCGAGCTCCTATAATTCACCCCTCCACTTT.

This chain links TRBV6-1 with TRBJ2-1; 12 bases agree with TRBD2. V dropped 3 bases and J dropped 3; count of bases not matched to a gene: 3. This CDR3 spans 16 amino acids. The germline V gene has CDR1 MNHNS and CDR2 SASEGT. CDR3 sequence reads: CASSDLTSGGYNEQFF. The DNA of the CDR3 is TGTGCCAGCAGTGATCTGACTAGCGGGGGCTACAATGAGCAGTTCTTC.

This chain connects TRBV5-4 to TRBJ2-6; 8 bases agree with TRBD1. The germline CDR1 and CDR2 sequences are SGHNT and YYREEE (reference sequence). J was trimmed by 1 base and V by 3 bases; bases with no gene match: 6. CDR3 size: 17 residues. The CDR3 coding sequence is TGTGCCAGCAGCTGGAGACAGGGGAGGTCTGGGGCCAACGTCCTGACTTTC. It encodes CASSWRQGRSGANVLTF.

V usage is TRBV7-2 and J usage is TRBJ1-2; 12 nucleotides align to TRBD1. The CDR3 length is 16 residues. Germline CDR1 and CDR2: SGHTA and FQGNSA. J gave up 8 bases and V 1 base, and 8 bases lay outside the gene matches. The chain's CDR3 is CASSLGAGTGGVGYTF. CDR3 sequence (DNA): TGTGCCAGCAGCTTAGGGGCCGGGACAGGGGGCGTGGGCTACACCTTC.

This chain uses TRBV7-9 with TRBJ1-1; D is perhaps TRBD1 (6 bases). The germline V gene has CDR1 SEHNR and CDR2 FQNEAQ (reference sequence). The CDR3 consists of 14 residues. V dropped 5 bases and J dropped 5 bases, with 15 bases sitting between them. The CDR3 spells CASSRGRPGTEAFF. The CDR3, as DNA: TGTGCCAGCAGCCGGGGGCGGCCGGGGACTGAAGCTTTCTTT.

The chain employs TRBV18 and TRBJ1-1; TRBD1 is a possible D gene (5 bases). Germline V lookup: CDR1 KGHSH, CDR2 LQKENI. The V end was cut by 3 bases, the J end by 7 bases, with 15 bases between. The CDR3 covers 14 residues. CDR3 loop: CASSPQGGAGEAFF. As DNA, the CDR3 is TGTGCCAGCTCACCTCAGGGAGGGGCTGGTGAAGCTTTCTTT.

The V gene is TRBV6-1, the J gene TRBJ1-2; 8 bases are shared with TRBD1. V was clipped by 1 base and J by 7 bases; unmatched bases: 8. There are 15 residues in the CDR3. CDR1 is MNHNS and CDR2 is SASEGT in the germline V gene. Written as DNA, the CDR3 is TGTGCCAGCAGTGAAGAGGGCAGGGGGCTTCGTGGCTACACCTTC. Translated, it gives CASSEEGRGLRGYTF.

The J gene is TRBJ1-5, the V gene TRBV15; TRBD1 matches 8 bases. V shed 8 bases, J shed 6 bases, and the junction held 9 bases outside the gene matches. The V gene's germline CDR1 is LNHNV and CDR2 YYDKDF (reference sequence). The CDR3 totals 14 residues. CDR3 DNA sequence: TGTGCCACCGCCGGGACAGGAGGTATTCAGCCCCAGCATTTT. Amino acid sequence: CATAGTGGIQPQHF.

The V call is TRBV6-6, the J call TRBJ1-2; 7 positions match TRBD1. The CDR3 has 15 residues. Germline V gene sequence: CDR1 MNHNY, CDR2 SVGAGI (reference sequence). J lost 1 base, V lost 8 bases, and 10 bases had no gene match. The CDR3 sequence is CASGRDRVLNYGYTF. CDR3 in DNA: TGTGCCAGCGGCCGGGACAGAGTCCTTAACTATGGCTACACCTTC.

For the CDR3, the DNA is TGTGCCAGTAGGAGGGCCTCTCGGGGGTATGGCTACACCTTC. This translates into CASRRASRGYGYTF. J is TRBJ1-2 and V is TRBV19; tentatively, D is TRBD1 (5 bases). CDR1 is LNHDA, CDR2 SQIVND, per germline (reference sequence). This CDR3 has 14 residues. The V and J ends lost 6 bases and 5 bases respectively, with 16 bases between them.

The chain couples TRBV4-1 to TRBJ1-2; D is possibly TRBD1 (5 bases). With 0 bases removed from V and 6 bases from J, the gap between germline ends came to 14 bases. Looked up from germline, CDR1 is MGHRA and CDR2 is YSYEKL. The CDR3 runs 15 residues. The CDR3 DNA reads TGCGCCAGCAGCCAAGATACGGGGACGTCAGATGGCTACACCTTC. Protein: CASSQDTGTSDGYTF.

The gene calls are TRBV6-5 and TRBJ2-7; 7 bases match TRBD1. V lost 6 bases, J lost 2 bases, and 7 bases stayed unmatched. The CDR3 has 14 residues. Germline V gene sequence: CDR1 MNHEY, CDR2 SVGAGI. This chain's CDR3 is CASRGDQGAYEQYF. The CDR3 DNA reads TGTGCCAGCAGGGGAGATCAGGGGGCCTACGAGCAGTACTTC.

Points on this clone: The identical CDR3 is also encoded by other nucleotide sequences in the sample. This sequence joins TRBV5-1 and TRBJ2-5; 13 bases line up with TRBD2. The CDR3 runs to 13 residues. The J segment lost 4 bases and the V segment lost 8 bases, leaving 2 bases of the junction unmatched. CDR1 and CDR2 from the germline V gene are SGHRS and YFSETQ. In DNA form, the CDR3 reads TGCGCCAGTCGGACTAGCGGGGGAGAGACCCAGTACTTC. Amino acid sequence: CASRTSGGETQYF.

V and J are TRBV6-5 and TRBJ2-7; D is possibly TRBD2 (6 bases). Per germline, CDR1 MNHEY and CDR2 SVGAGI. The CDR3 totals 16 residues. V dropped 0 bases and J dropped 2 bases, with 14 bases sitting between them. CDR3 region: CASSYSRGSPTYEQYF. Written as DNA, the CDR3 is TGTGCCAGCAGTTACTCGCGGGGATCTCCTACCTACGAGCAGTACTTC.

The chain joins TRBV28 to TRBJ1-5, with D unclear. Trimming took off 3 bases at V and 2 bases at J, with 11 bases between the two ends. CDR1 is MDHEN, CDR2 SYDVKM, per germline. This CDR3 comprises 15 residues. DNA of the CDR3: TGTGCCAGCAGTTTCAAAGGGTCGGGCAATCAGCCCCAGCATTTT. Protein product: CASSFKGSGNQPQHF.